These 12 T cell receptor beta chains share one sample of origin, sequenced in a study of molecular identifiers for immune sequencing clone quantification. TCRdb itself ran the PCR reads through MiXCR, one entry per CDR3 protein. Found here are under 600,000 distinct CDR3 sequences, roughly 24% of them singletons; the top ten hold under 0.85%. Material: naive CD8+ T cells from blood, with Jurkat cell RNA spiked in. The subset is: FACS-sorted CD8+CD4-CCR7+CD45RA+ naive T cells. The receptors shown here come from a human donor in good health. Some libraries in this study had Jurkat cell RNA spiked in.

To note about this clonotype: This clone may be a read error of a much larger clone one base away. In DNA, the CDR3 is TGCCGTGTCCCGCCGGACAGAAGCACAGATACGCAGTATTTT. Its protein is CRVPPDRSTDTQYF. V gene TRBV20-1 combines with J gene TRBJ2-3; possibly TRBD1 for D (6 bases). The CDR3 is 14 residues long. The germline gives CDR1 DFQATT, CDR2 SNEGSKA (reference sequence).

This chain joins TRBV6-5 and TRBJ2-7, with no clear D. Trimming cost V 6 bases and J 3 bases, with 12 bases left between them. This CDR3 is built from 13 residues. Per germline, CDR1 MNHEY and CDR2 SVGAGI. CDR3 loop: CASRPSEHYEQYF. Written as DNA, the CDR3 is TGTGCCAGCAGACCATCGGAACACTACGAGCAGTACTTC.

This clonotype was observed a few times. The J gene is TRBJ2-3, the V gene TRBV28, with 13 bases matching TRBD2. The trim removed 6 bases at V and 6 bases at J, leaving 9 bases unmatched. This CDR3 has 16 amino acids. Germline V gives CDR1 MDHEN, CDR2 SYDVKM. For the CDR3, the DNA is TGTGCCAGCAGAAAAACTAGCGGGGGGGCCGGTGATACGCAGTATTTT. It is translated as CASRKTSGGAGDTQYF.

In this sample, this clonotype turned up many times. This sequence joins TRBV6-5 and TRBJ2-3; D is unresolved. The germline V gene has CDR1 MNHEY and CDR2 SVGAGI. Trimming removed 8 bases from V and 0 bases from J, with 3 bases in between. The CDR3 consists of 11 residues. The CDR3 spells CASFSTDTQYF. The CDR3 DNA sequence: TGTGCCAGCTTTAGCACAGATACGCAGTATTTT.

Concerning this clonotype itself: This may be a read error: a much more frequent sequence differs by one nucleotide. The genes are TRBV2 and TRBJ2-5, with D perhaps matching TRBD2 (6 bases). V was clipped by 7 bases and J by 0 bases, with 21 bases between them. The CDR3 contains 17 residues. Per the germline V gene, CDR1 is SNHLY and CDR2 is FYNNEI. The CDR3 sequence is CASIAGGGIPYQETQYF. CDR3 DNA: TGTGCCAGCATCGCGGGCGGCGGGATCCCGTACCAAGAGACCCAGTACTTC.

The chain has TRBV6-2 or TRBV6-3 and TRBJ1-6; D is perhaps TRBD1 (5 bases). The V and J ends lost 6 bases and 3 bases respectively, with 15 bases between them. Germline CDR1 reads MNHEY; CDR2 reads SVGEGT. The CDR3 sequence is 16 residues long. The chain's CDR3 is CASSPFRTSYNSPLHF. CDR3 coding DNA: TGTGCCAGCAGCCCTTTCAGGACAAGCTATAATTCACCCCTCCACTTT.

Ten or more counts support this clonotype. The chain combines TRBV5-1 with TRBJ2-7; D is perhaps TRBD2 (5 bases). This CDR3 is built from 15 residues. Germline lookup yields CDR1 SGHRS and CDR2 YFSETQ. Trimming left V 4 bases short and J 2 bases short, with 16 bases between. CDR3 amino acids: CASSPEDWNTYEQYF. CDR3 DNA sequence: TGCGCCAGCAGCCCGGAGGACTGGAACACCTACGAGCAGTACTTC.

This clonotype showed up just a few times. The chain is built from TRBV7-6 and TRBJ2-3, with a tentative D call TRBD2 (7 bases). Trimming stripped 2 bases from V and 5 bases from J, with 14 bases between. This CDR3 spans 15 amino acids. Germline values: CDR1 SGHVS, CDR2 FNYEAQ. For the CDR3, the DNA is TGTGCCAGCAGCTTATCGGGGGGCACAGAAGATACGCAGTATTTT. This codes for CASSLSGGTEDTQYF.

This chain uses TRBV4-3 with TRBJ1-6, with D hard to call. CDR1 is LGHNA, CDR2 YSLEER, per germline. V shed 0 bases and J shed 2 bases, with 8 bases lying between them. This CDR3 comprises 16 residues. The CDR3 DNA sequence: TGCGCCAGCAGCCAAGATCGGGCAGCCTATAATTCACCCCTCCACTTT. It translates to CASSQDRAAYNSPLHF.

Comment on this clonotype: A much larger clone lies a single base off, so this may be a read error. The gene calls are TRBV27 and TRBJ1-1; no reliable D call. CDR1 MNHEY and CDR2 SMNVEV come from the germline V gene (reference sequence). CDR3 length: 15 residues. The CDR3 sequence is CASGLGRWQNTEAFF. In DNA form, the CDR3 reads TGTGCCAGCGGTTTAGGTCGTTGGCAGAACACTGAAGCTTTCTTT.

With respect to this clonotype: A read error may be the cause here, since a much bigger clone is one base away. The chain joins TRBV29-1 to TRBJ2-2, with 9 bases fitting TRBD2. V dropped 5 bases and J dropped 3; count of bases not matched to a gene: 4. The length of the CDR3 is 14 residues. Germline assignment: CDR1 SQVTM and CDR2 ANQGSEA. As DNA, the CDR3 is TGCAGCGTTAATGTAGCGGGAGACACCGGGGAGCTGTTTTTT. Its protein product is CSVNVAGDTGELFF.

This clonotype was found many times. This chain connects TRBV6-2 or TRBV6-3 to TRBJ2-3; TRBD1 matches 10 bases. The CDR3 is 15 residues long. Germline CDR1 is MNHEY and CDR2 is SVGEGT. V was pared by 5 bases and J by 3 bases, with 5 bases of the junction left unmatched. CDR3 in DNA: TGTGCCAGCAGTGCCCGGGACAGGGGTACAGATACGCAGTATTTT. This gives the protein CASSARDRGTDTQYF.